The 30 T cell receptor beta chains below were found in one sample sequenced in a study of beta chain features in type 1 diabetes. Broader study findings: Type 1 diabetes patients had TCRB CDR3s that were shorter (moderately but significantly so) in all four CD4+ subsets.

Their specific antigens are unknown. Expressed TCRB transcripts were sequenced because the isolated RNA had all been reverse transcribed beforehand. The data were produced by immunoSEQ multiplex PCR, yet TCRdb's version contains in-frame clones alone and is incomplete. This table has roughly 400,000 clones, over 9% appearing once. The sample consisted of central memory CD4+ T cells from blood. Receptors originate from a man aged 25 to 40 with type 1 diabetes.

This clone was observed a few times. The rearrangement links TRBV7-9 to TRBJ1-4; TRBD1 matches 7 bases. The CDR3 contains 14 residues. In germline, CDR1 is SEHNR, CDR2 FQNEAQ (reference sequence). Unmatched junction bases numbered 6, after V lost 5 bases and J lost 6 bases. This CDR3 reads CASSDTGVDEKLFF. The CDR3 coding sequence is TGTGCCAGCAGCGACACAGGGGTGGATGAAAAACTGTTTTTT.

This clone was detected a few times. The chain has TRBV30 and TRBJ1-6; D is unresolved. V was cut by 0 bases and J by 5 bases, with 11 bases left in between. Germline CDR1 reads GTSNPN; CDR2 reads SVGIG (reference sequence). The CDR3 covers 15 residues. The chain's CDR3 is CAWSVPPDHNSPLHF. Here the CDR3 DNA reads TGTGCCTGGAGTGTACCCCCAGATCATAATTCACCCCTCCACTTT. Full variable domain (missing parts from reference TRBV30 and TRBJ1-6): SQTIHQWPATLVQPVGSPLSLECTVEGTSNPNLYWYRQAAGRGLQLLFYSVGIGQISSEVPQNLSASRPQDRQFILSSKKLLLSDSGFYLCAWSVPPDHNSPLHFGNGTRLTVT.

V and J are TRBV28 and TRBJ2-5, with 7 bases fitting TRBD2. J was trimmed by 3 bases and V by 7 bases; bases with no gene match: 14. The CDR3 contains 16 residues. CDR1 is MDHEN and CDR2 is SYDVKM in the germline V gene. Here the CDR3 DNA reads TGTGCCAGCAATCAAGGTCAAGCGGGGTGGAAAGAGACCCAGTACTTC. Translation: CASNQGQAGWKETQYF.

Only a few counts were recorded for this clone. The rearrangement joins TRBV5-1 to TRBJ2-1; no firm D call. This CDR3 spans 13 amino acids. Germline V gene lookup returns CDR1 SGHRS and CDR2 YFSETQ. Trimming cost V 6 bases and J 9 bases, with 16 bases left between them. The CDR3: CASTNPGAVEQFF. The CDR3 bases are TGCGCCAGCACGAACCCTGGAGCTGTTGAGCAGTTCTTC.

This clone was seen only a few times. The chain recombines TRBV5-1 with TRBJ2-4; 9 bases agree with TRBD1. V lost 3 bases, J lost 7 bases, and 8 bases stayed unmatched. The length of the CDR3 is 15 residues. Germline V gene sequence: CDR1 SGHRS, CDR2 YFSETQ. The CDR3 here is CASSWTGDRWNIQYF. CDR3 bases: TGCGCCAGCAGCTGGACAGGGGACCGTTGGAACATTCAGTACTTC.

This chain joins TRBV28 and TRBJ2-1, with D maybe TRBD2 (6 bases). Germline V lookup: CDR1 MDHEN, CDR2 SYDVKM. This CDR3 is 13 amino acids long. V was clipped by 2 bases and J by 10 bases, with 12 bases between them. The DNA for the CDR3 is TGTGCCAGCAGTTTACGGAGGGCGGAAGAGCAGTTCTTC. It encodes CASSLRRAEEQFF.

The CDR3 protein is CASSSYASTDTQYF. In DNA form, the CDR3 reads TGTGCCAGCAGCTCATACGCCAGCACAGATACGCAGTATTTT. The chain carries TRBV5-4 and TRBJ2-3; D not resolved. The V end lost 3 bases, the J end lost 0 bases, and 8 bases lay between the germline ends. The CDR3 spans 14 residues. CDR1 and CDR2 (germline): SGHNT, YYREEE (reference sequence).

The V and J genes are TRBV10-1 and TRBJ2-1; 12 bases map to TRBD2. Germline V gives CDR1 WNHNN, CDR2 SYGVQD (reference sequence). With V trimmed by 8 bases and J by 8 bases, 7 bases remained unmatched. The CDR3 has 14 residues. The CDR3 loop reads CASLLAGGRYEQFF. The CDR3 DNA reads TGCGCCAGCCTTCTAGCGGGGGGGCGGTATGAGCAGTTCTTC.

This clone was recorded many times. CDR3 region: CASTRDGGYTF. The CDR3 DNA reads TGTGCCAGCACCCGGGACGGAGGCTACACCTTC. V gene TRBV18 combines with J gene TRBJ1-2; tentatively, D is TRBD1 (5 bases). This CDR3 is built from 11 residues. Per germline, CDR1 KGHSH and CDR2 LQKENI. V was cut by 8 bases and J by 8 bases, with 12 bases left in between.

This clone occurred many times. V usage is TRBV29-1 and J usage is TRBJ2-3, with TRBD2 identical over 7 bases. This CDR3 is 15 amino acids long. J lost 1 base, V lost 5 bases, and 9 bases had no gene match. Germline V gene sequence: CDR1 SQVTM, CDR2 ANQGSEA. The CDR3 nucleotides are TGCAGCGTTCTCCCCGCGGCGGGGGGCACAGATACGCAGTATTTT. It encodes CSVLPAAGGTDTQYF.

The J gene is TRBJ2-3, the V gene TRBV4-1, with 7 bases aligning to TRBD2. V shed 4 bases and J 1 base; nucleotides not matched to a gene: 8. Germline assignment: CDR1 MGHRA and CDR2 YSYEKL. The CDR3 totals 16 residues. In DNA, the CDR3 is TGCGCCAGCAGCCTACTAGCGCAAACGGGCACAGATACGCAGTATTTT. This sequence encodes CASSLLAQTGTDTQYF.

This clone was found a few times. The junction shows a germline mismatch at one end, possibly a read error. The chain combines TRBV4-2 with TRBJ1-1; a weak D match, TRBD1 (5 bases). Germline V lookup: CDR1 LGHNA, CDR2 YNFKEQ. CDR3 length equals 15 residues. CDR3 sequence reads: CASSQGDHPVAETFF. CDR3 in DNA: TGTGCCAGCAGCCAGGGGGACCACCCGGTCGCTGAAACTTTCTTT.

In its sample, this clone was seen a few times. Within the sample, other DNA sequences also encode this same CDR3. J is TRBJ2-3 and V is TRBV2; possible D gene TRBD1, 5 bases. The CDR3 loop spans 14 amino acids. The ends were cut back, 4 bases at V and 4 bases at J, with 12 bases in the middle. Germline V gives CDR1 SNHLY, CDR2 FYNNEI. Here the CDR3 DNA reads TGTGCCAGCAGTGGGCAGGGTGCGTCAGATACGCAGTATTTT. Translated, it gives CASSGQGASDTQYF.

This clone was seen a few times. The chain has TRBV15 and TRBJ2-3; unclear D gene. Trimming pared 1 base from V and 12 bases from J, leaving 8 bases between. The CDR3 has 11 residues. Germline CDR1 LNHNV, CDR2 YYDKDF (reference sequence). The CDR3 spells CATSRVGIQYF. As DNA, the CDR3 is TGTGCCACCAGCAGAGTAGGGATTCAGTATTTT.

Only a few counts were recorded for this clone. The chain is built from TRBV6-6 and TRBJ2-7; tentative D call: TRBD1 (7 bases). V was trimmed by 5 bases and J by 3 bases, leaving 14 bases between them. Germline V gene sequence: CDR1 MNHNY, CDR2 SVGAGI (reference sequence). This CDR3 region has 14 residues. In DNA, the CDR3 is TGTGCCAGCAGTCTACAGGGGACTGGCTACGAGCAGTACTTC. As protein: CASSLQGTGYEQYF.

This clone has only a few counts. Likely a read error: the CDR3 ends without its conserved phenylalanine or tryptophan. Because the CDR3's place on the DNA is in doubt, the DNA is left out and the CDR3 is given as listed by TCRdb. J is TRBJ1-1 and V is TRBV4-3. The CDR3 numbers 11 amino acids, ends counted. Germline V gene data show CDR1 as LGHNA and CDR2 as YSLEER. CDR3 protein: CASSQEVEGDH.

This chain links TRBV7-2 with TRBJ1-1, with unresolved D. Germline V gene lookup returns CDR1 SGHTA and CDR2 FQGNSA. V was cut by 1 base and J by 10 bases, with 16 bases left in between. The CDR3 spans 14 residues. In DNA form, the CDR3 reads TGTGCCAGCAGCTTAGGTCTTTTGGAGGGAAGAGCTTTCTTT. Translated: CASSLGLLEGRAFF.

This clone was found a few times. The J gene is TRBJ2-7, the V gene TRBV13; the D is unclear. CDR3 size: 13 residues. V lost 3 bases and J 4 bases, leaving 10 bases between the germline ends. Germline-derived CDR1 and CDR2 are PRHDT and FYEKMQ (reference sequence). CDR3 amino acids: CASSFGLLYEQYF. The DNA of the CDR3 is TGTGCCAGCAGCTTTGGGCTTTTGTACGAGCAGTACTTC.

The J gene is TRBJ2-1, the V gene TRBV19; D perhaps matches TRBD2 (5 bases). The CDR3 totals 16 residues. V lost 6 bases to trimming and J lost 0 bases, with 15 bases between them. Germline V gene data show CDR1 as LNHDA and CDR2 as SQIVND (reference sequence). The CDR3 sequence is CASSEKFGSSYNEQFF. In nucleotides, the CDR3 is TGTGCCAGTAGCGAAAAGTTTGGGAGCTCCTACAATGAGCAGTTCTTC.

This clone was picked up a small number of times. The chain combines TRBV5-1 with TRBJ2-2; TRBD2 aligns across 9 bases. From germline, CDR1 is SGHRS and CDR2 YFSETQ. This CDR3 has 15 amino acids. The ends lost 2 bases at V and 3 bases at J; junction bases unmatched: 2. CDR3 nucleotides: TGCGCCAGCAGCTTATTAGCGGGGGACACCGGGGAGCTGTTTTTT. Protein sequence: CASSLLAGDTGELFF. The full variable domain, rest sourced from reference TRBV5-1 and TRBJ2-2, is KAGVTQTPRYLIKTRGQQVTLSCSPISGHRSVSWYQQTPGQGLQFLFEYFSETQRNKGNFPGRFSGRQFSNSRSEMNVSTLELGDSALYLCASSLLAGDTGELFFGEGSRLTVL.

The V gene is TRBV2, the J gene TRBJ2-2; 10 bases fit TRBD2. With 7 bases clipped from V and 6 bases from J, the junction kept 8 bases outside the gene matches. Germline CDR1 is SNHLY and CDR2 is FYNNEI. The CDR3 consists of 15 residues. This chain's CDR3 is CASNAGTSVPGELFF. The DNA for the CDR3 is TGTGCCAGCAACGCGGGGACTAGCGTTCCCGGGGAGCTGTTTTTT.

Ten or more counts support this clone. V and J are TRBV5-4 and TRBJ2-1; 12 nucleotides match TRBD2. The germline CDR1 and CDR2 sequences are SGHNT and YYREEE (reference sequence). Trimming cost V 0 bases and J 7 bases; bases outside gene matches: 8. The CDR3 covers 17 residues. CDR3 coding DNA: TGTGCCAGCAGCTTGGAGCTAGCGGGAGGGCCCTCGAATGAGCAGTTCTTC. This codes for CASSLELAGGPSNEQFF.

Many counts were recorded for this clone. CDR3 bases: TGTGCCAGCAGCTTGGGAGGGCAAGCAACCAATGAGCAGTTCTTC. Translating it yields CASSLGGQATNEQFF. The gene calls are TRBV5-4 and TRBJ2-1; tentative D call: TRBD2 (5 bases). CDR3 length: 15 amino acids. Per germline, CDR1 SGHNT and CDR2 YYREEE (reference sequence). The V and J ends lost 0 bases and 6 bases respectively, with 13 bases between them.

This clone was seen ten or more times. Other DNA sequences in this specimen translate into the identical CDR3. This chain uses TRBV14 with TRBJ1-1; no firm D call. Germline V gene data show CDR1 as SGHDN and CDR2 as FVKESK. CDR3 length: 14 amino acids. The V and J ends lost 1 base and 1 base respectively, with 7 bases between them. Here the CDR3 reads CASSQVAGNTEAFF. For the CDR3, the DNA is TGTGCCAGCAGCCAAGTGGCAGGGAACACTGAAGCTTTCTTT.

This chain links TRBV5-1 with TRBJ2-2; a possible D gene is TRBD2 (5 bases). The germline V gene encodes CDR1 SGHRS and CDR2 YFSETQ. Deletions cut 6 bases from V and 0 bases from J, with 9 bases between. This CDR3 has 14 amino acids. The CDR3 DNA reads as TGCGCCAGCACTCCGGGAACGAACACCGGGGAGCTGTTTTTT. Protein product: CASTPGTNTGELFF.

This clone showed up just a few times. This chain uses TRBV4-2 with TRBJ2-7; 10 nucleotides align to TRBD2. CDR3 length: 16 residues. Trimming at V came to 0 bases and at J to 7 bases, leaving 9 bases not matched to a gene. Germline values: CDR1 LGHNA, CDR2 YNFKEQ. In DNA form, the CDR3 reads TGTGCCAGCAGCCAAGATGTACTAGCGGGGATCTATGAGCAGTACTTC. Protein sequence: CASSQDVLAGIYEQYF.

This chain uses TRBV6-1 with TRBJ1-2; D possibly corresponds to TRBD1 (5 bases). There are 14 residues in the CDR3. V was cut by 4 bases and J by 4 bases, with 13 bases left in between. Germline-derived CDR1 and CDR2 are MNHNS and SASEGT. The CDR3 sequence: CASSGKPTGYGYTF. In nucleotides, the CDR3 is TGTGCCAGCAGTGGGAAGCCTACAGGCTATGGCTACACCTTC.

This clone was recorded many times. In the same sample, other DNA sequences code for this CDR3. The chain has TRBV7-3 and TRBJ2-2; unclear D gene. The germline gives CDR1 SGHTA, CDR2 FQGTGA. The CDR3 has 14 residues. Trimming pared 4 bases from V and 2 bases from J, leaving 8 bases between. CDR3 protein: CASSSGPNTGELFF. In DNA form, the CDR3 reads TGTGCCAGCAGCTCTGGGCCCAACACCGGGGAGCTGTTTTTT. Filled out from reference TRBV7-3 and TRBJ2-2, the complete variable domain reads GAGVSQTPSNKVTEKGKYVELRCDPISGHTALYWYRQSLGQGPEFLIYFQGTGAADDSGLPNDRFFAVRPEGSVSTLKIQRTERGDSAVYLCASSSGPNTGELFFGEGSRLTVL.

The chain uses TRBV19 and TRBJ1-1; no clear D. This CDR3 spans 15 amino acids. V was trimmed by 2 bases and J by 6 bases, leaving 16 bases between them. CDR1 and CDR2 from the germline V gene are LNHDA and SQIVND (reference sequence). CDR3 DNA: TGTGCCAGTAGTATACAGGAGGGTCGGTTGGCTGAAGCTTTCTTT. Its protein product is CASSIQEGRLAEAFF.

The chain links TRBV6-6 to TRBJ2-7, with a tentative D call TRBD2 (5 bases). The CDR3 totals 14 residues. The V gene lost 11 bases and the J gene lost 0 bases, with 17 bases spanning the gap. CDR1 and CDR2 (germline): MNHNY, SVGAGI (reference sequence). In DNA form, the CDR3 reads TGTGCCTCCAGTGCTCGGGGAGTCTCCTACGAGCAGTACTTC. This encodes CASSARGVSYEQYF.